This T cell receptor (beta chain) was documented in a study of T cells in Graves' hyperthyroidism and ophthalmopathy. This clonotype was seen a few times. Amplification of TCR beta CDR3 regions used RNA as the template. The primer set for the first-round RT-PCR of the TCR CDR3 was HTBI. TCRdb independently ran MiXCR on the multiplex PCR reads; one entry per CDR3 protein. The sample includes some 200,000 distinct CDR3 sequences, 15% to 20% of them seen just once. V lost 3 bases and J lost 3; bases outside the gene matches: 14. The CDR3 has 17 amino acids. CDR1 is LNHNV, CDR2 YYDKDF, per germline (reference sequence).

The receptor was derived from a middle-aged man with Graves' hyperthyroidism. This rearrangement joins TRBV15 to TRBJ2-7; TRBD2 agrees at 7 bases. The sequenced sample was blood. The CDR3 sequence is CATSSKLGTNGSYEQYF. In DNA, the CDR3 is TGTGCCACCAGCAGCAAACTCGGGACTAACGGGAGCTACGAGCAGTACTTC. The complete variable domain, with remaining parts taken from reference TRBV15 and TRBJ2-7, reads DAMVIQNPRYQVTQFGKPVTLSCSQTLNHNVMYWYQQKSSQAPKLLFHYYDKDFNNEADTPDNFQSRRPNTSFCFLDIRSPGLGDTAMYLCATSSKLGTNGSYEQYFGPGTRLTVT.